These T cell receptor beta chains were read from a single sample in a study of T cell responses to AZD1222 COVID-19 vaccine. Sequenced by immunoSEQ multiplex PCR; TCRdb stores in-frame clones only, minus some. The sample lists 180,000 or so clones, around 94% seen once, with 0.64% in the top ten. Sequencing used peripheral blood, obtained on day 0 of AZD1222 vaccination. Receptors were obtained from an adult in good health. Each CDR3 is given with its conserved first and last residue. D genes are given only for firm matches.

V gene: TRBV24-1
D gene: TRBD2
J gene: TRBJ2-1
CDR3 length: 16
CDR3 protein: CATSDPTSDSYNEQFF

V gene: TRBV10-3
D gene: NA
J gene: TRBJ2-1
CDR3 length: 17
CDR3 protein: CAISPTGVLSSYNEQFF

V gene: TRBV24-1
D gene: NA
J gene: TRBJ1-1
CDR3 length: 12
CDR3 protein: CATSPPNTEAFF

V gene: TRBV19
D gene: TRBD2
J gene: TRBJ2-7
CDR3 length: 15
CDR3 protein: CASSMGLALRGEQYF

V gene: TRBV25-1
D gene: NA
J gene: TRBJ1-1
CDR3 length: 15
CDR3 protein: CASSDSQALGTEAFF

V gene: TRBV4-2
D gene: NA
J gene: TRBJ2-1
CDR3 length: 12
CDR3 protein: CASSQEVSEQFF

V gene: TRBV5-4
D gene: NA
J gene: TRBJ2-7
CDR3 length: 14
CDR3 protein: CASSPFGQTYEQYF

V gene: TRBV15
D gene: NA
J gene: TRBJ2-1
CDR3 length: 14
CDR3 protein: CATSRDGGYNEQFF

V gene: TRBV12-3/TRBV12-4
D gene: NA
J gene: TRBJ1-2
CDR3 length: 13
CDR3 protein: CASSLLGVYGYTF

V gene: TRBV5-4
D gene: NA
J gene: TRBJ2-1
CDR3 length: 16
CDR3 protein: CASRGGRDRSYNEQFF

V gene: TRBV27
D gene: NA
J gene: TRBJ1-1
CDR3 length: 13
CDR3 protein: CASRLGSTTEAFF

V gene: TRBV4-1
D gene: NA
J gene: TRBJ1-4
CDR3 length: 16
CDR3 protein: CASSQSFRDMIKKLFF

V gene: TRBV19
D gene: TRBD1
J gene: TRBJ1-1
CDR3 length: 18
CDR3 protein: CASSINKDRGRRYTEAFF

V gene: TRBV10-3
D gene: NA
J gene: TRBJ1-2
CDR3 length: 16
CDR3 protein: CAISEKDRGRGYGYTF

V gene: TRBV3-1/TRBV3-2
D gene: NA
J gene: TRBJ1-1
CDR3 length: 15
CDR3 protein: CASSLTVTPNTEAFF

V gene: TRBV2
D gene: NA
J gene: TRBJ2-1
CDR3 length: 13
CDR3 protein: CASSEESYNEQFF

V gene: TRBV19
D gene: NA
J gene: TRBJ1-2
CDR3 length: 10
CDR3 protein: CASSSYGYTF

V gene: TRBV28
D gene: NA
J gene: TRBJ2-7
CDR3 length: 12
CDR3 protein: CASSAQGFEQYF

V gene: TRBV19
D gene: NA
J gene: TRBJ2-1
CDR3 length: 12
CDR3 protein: CASSRSRDEQFF

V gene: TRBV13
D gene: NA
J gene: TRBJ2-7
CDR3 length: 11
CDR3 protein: CASSLDYEQYF

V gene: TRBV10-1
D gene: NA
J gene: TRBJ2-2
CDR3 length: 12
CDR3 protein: CASMGDTGELFF

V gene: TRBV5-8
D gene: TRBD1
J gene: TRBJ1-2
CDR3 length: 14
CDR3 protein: CASSLGQGDYGYTF

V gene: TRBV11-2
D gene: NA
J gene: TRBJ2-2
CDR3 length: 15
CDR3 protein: CASSARTSFTGELFF

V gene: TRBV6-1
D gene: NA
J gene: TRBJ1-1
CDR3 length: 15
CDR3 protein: CASSDYGVENTEAFF

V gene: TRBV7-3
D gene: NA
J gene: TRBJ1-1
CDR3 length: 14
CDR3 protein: CASSPSSGNTEAFF

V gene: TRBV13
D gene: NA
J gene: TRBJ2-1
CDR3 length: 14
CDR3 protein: CASSLAGSYNEQFF

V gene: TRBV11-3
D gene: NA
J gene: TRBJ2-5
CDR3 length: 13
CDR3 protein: CASSLGEWGTQYF

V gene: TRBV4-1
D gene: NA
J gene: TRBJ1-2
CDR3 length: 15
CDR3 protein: CASSQGVSGYYGYTF

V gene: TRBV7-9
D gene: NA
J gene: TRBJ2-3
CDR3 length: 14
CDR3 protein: CASSLVQGTDTQYF

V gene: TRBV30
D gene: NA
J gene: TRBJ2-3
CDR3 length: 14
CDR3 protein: CAWGAGVSTDTQYF

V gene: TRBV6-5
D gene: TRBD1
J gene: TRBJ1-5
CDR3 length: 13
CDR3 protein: CASDRGYDQPQHF

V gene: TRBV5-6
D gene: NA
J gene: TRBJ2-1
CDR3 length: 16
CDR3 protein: CASSLALDSSYNEQFF

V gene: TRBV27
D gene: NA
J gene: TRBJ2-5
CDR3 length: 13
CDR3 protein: CASSLTFLETQYF

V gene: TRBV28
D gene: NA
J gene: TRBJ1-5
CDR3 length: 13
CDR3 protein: CASVPTDNQPQHF

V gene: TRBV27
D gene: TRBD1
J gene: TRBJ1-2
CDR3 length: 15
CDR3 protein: CASSRVDRGSGGYTF

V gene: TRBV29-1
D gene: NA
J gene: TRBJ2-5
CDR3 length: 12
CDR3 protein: CSARRGQETQYF

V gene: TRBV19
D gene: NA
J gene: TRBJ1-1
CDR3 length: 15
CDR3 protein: CASSKSTALNTEAFF